These T cell receptor beta chains were read from a single sample in a study of T-cell reconstitution after alpha-beta-depleted transplantation in children. TCRdb passed the PCR reads through MiXCR, listing each CDR3 protein once. This table has about 610,000 distinct CDR3 sequences, about 10% appearing once. The sequences come from PBMCs from the stem cell graft donor, collected from the stem cell graft. The source is a human donor who donated a stem cell graft to a child with acute myeloid leukemia. Each CDR3 is given with its conserved first and last residue. The D gene is left open where the match is weak. Clone size is stated in some rows and not others, as once, few, many or a class when expanded.

d_gene	abundance	j_gene	v_gene	len	CDR3nt	CDR3aa
TRBD1	.	TRBJ2-7	TRBV11-2	19	TGTGCCAGCAGCTTCACGCACCTAGGGAAACAGGGGATCCTAAGGGAGCAGTACTTC	CASSFTHLGKQGILREQYF
.	few	TRBJ2-5	TRBV12-3/TRBV12-4	15	TGTGCCAGCAGTTTTTTGGCGGTTAAGCAAGAGACCCAGTACTTC	CASSFLAVKQETQYF
TRBD2	few	TRBJ2-3	TRBV4-3	16	TGCGCCAGCAGCCAACTAGCGGGAGATAGGGCAGATACGCAGTATTTT	CASSQLAGDRADTQYF
.	many	TRBJ2-1	TRBV4-2	15	TGTGCCAGCAGCCAAGAGGGAAGCCCCGAGGATGAGCAGTTCTTC	CASSQEGSPEDEQFF
TRBD2	few	TRBJ2-2	TRBV11-2	17	TGTGCCAGCAGCTTAGGGACTAGCGGGAAGAACACCGGGGAGCTGTTTTTT	CASSLGTSGKNTGELFF
.	.	TRBJ1-2	TRBV20-1	13	TGCAGTGCTAGACAGGGGACAAACTATGGCTACACCTTC	CSARQGTNYGYTF
TRBD1	.	TRBJ2-1	TRBV6-1	13	TGTGCCAGCAGTGACCCTTCCAGGGGGTCGGAGTTCTTC	CASSDPSRGSEFF
.	.	TRBJ1-2	TRBV28	14	TGTGCCAGCAACCCCCCGGGACGGAACTATGGCTACACCTTC	CASNPPGRNYGYTF
TRBD1	few	TRBJ1-2	TRBV20-1	14	TGCAGTGCTAGTCAACAGGGGACACGCTCTGGCTACACCTTC	CSASQQGTRSGYTF
TRBD2	few	TRBJ2-2	TRBV20-1	14	TGCAGTGCTAGCTCCGGGGGGGCGCCCGGGGAGCTGTTTTTT	CSASSGGAPGELFF
.	few	TRBJ2-1	TRBV12-3/TRBV12-4	17	TGTGCCAGCAGCCTCCTCTGGAAAGCACGTTCCTACAATGAGCAGTTCTTC	CASSLLWKARSYNEQFF
.	.	TRBJ2-4	TRBV6-1	15	TGTGCCAGCAGTCCCCTTACAGTAGCCAAAAACATTCAGTACTTC	CASSPLTVAKNIQYF
TRBD2	few	TRBJ2-1	TRBV5-1	16	TGCGCCAGCAGCTTTGCTAGCGGGAGTGCTCGGCGTGAGCAGTTCTTC	CASSFASGSARREQFF
.	.	TRBJ1-4	TRBV7-9	14	TGTGCCGGGACAACAGGGCCCACTAATGAAAAACTGTTTTTT	CAGTTGPTNEKLFF
.	.	TRBJ1-3	TRBV7-9	16	TGTGCCAGCAGCACCTTTCGTCCAAGGTCTGGAAACACCATATATTTT	CASSTFRPRSGNTIYF
.	many	TRBJ1-2	TRBV27	15	TGTGCCAGCAGTCCGATTAATCGGGGGGCTCGGGGCTACACCTTC	CASSPINRGARGYTF
TRBD1	many	TRBJ2-7	TRBV28	15	TGTGCCAGCACAAAATCGGACAGGGGCTCCTACGAGCAGTACTTC	CASTKSDRGSYEQYF
.	many	TRBJ2-7	TRBV6-5	13	TGTGCCAGCAAGATCCCGGGACCGTACGAGCAGTACTTC	CASKIPGPYEQYF
TRBD2	few	TRBJ2-3	TRBV20-1	15	TGCAGTGCTAGAGTTGGGAGGGCCATAACAGATACGCAGTATTTT	CSARVGRAITDTQYF
TRBD2	few	TRBJ2-5	TRBV20-1	18	TGCAGTGCTGGGGGGGCCTTGACTAGCGGGAACCCGCAAGAGACCCAGTACTTC	CSAGGALTSGNPQETQYF
TRBD2	few	TRBJ2-3	TRBV20-1	16	TGCAGTGCTAGAGATCCTAGCGGGAGGGCCGTAGATACGCAGTATTTT	CSARDPSGRAVDTQYF
TRBD1	.	TRBJ2-7	TRBV12-3/TRBV12-4	11	TGTGCCAGCAGTGCCGGGACAGGGCAGTACTTC	CASSAGTGQYF
TRBD1	few	TRBJ2-4	TRBV20-1	15	TGCAGTGCAACGTCCGGGGACAGGGGTAAAAACATTCAGTACTTC	CSATSGDRGKNIQYF
.	.	TRBJ2-7	TRBV4-2	13	TGTGCCATCAGCCCTGGTCTCTCCTACGAGCAGTACTTC	CAISPGLSYEQYF
.	.	TRBJ1-2	TRBV10-3	12	TGTGCCATCGCCCCAGGGGAGTATGGCTACACCTTC	CAIAPGEYGYTF
.	.	TRBJ2-5	TRBV7-9	15	TGTGCCAGCAGCTTAGTAAGTGACTGGGAAGAGACCCAGTACTTC	CASSLVSDWEETQYF
.	.	TRBJ2-6	TRBV27	15	TGTGCCAGCAGTTTGAGGGCCCCTGGGGCCAACGTCCTGACTTTC	CASSLRAPGANVLTF
.	.	TRBJ1-2	TRBV7-2	16	TGTGCCAGCAGCTCCCGGGACATTCCTTCTAACTATGGCTACACCTTC	CASSSRDIPSNYGYTF
.	few	TRBJ2-5	TRBV20-1	14	TGCAGTGCCCTGTCCGGCGGGAACCAAGAGACCCAGTACTTC	CSALSGGNQETQYF
TRBD1	.	TRBJ1-2	TRBV5-1	15	TGCGCCAGCAGTCCGGGACAGGGGGTCGGAAGCGGCTACACCTTC	CASSPGQGVGSGYTF
TRBD2	few	TRBJ2-1	TRBV20-1	17	TGCAGTGCTACCCGACGGGGTAGCGGGCGATTAGACAATGAGCAGTTCTTC	CSATRRGSGRLDNEQFF
.	.	TRBJ1-2	TRBV12-3/TRBV12-4	13	TGTGCCAGCAGTAAGACAGTCAACTATGGCTACACCTTC	CASSKTVNYGYTF
TRBD2	.	TRBJ2-7	TRBV6-5	16	TGTGCCAGCAGTTACGGGACTAGCGGGAGCTCCTACGAGCAGTACTTC	CASSYGTSGSSYEQYF
TRBD1	.	TRBJ2-7	TRBV20-1	14	TGCAGTGCCTCAACAGGGGGGACCCCGGGGGAGCAGTACTTC	CSASTGGTPGEQYF
TRBD1	many	TRBJ2-3	TRBV10-3	15	TGTGCCATCAGTGTCGGGACAGGAGCAGGGGATACGCAGTATTTT	CAISVGTGAGDTQYF
TRBD1	few	TRBJ1-2	TRBV20-1	17	TGCAGTGCTAGAGATCCCCGGACAGGGGGCGGTATCTATGGCTACACCTTC	CSARDPRTGGGIYGYTF
.	.	TRBJ2-7	TRBV28	13	TGTGCCACCGAGACAGAGGGTCTTGCCAGGCAGTACTTC	CATETEGLARQYF
TRBD2	.	TRBJ2-3	TRBV20-1	15	TGCAGTGCTGTCAGCGGGACCACTAGCACAGATACGCAGTATTTT	CSAVSGTTSTDTQYF
TRBD2	few	TRBJ2-1	TRBV7-8	18	TGTGCCAGCAGCTTAGCGCCGGGGACTAGAGGTTCCTACAATGAGCAGTTCTTC	CASSLAPGTRGSYNEQFF
.	many	TRBJ2-3	TRBV5-1	13	TGCGCCAGCAGCTTTAGTTCTGCAGATACGCAGTATTTT	CASSFSSADTQYF
TRBD1	.	TRBJ2-3	TRBV24-1	14	TGTGCCACCAGTGGCGACAGGGCTGGAGATACGCAGTATTTT	CATSGDRAGDTQYF
TRBD2	.	TRBJ2-7	TRBV11-2	17	TGTGCCAGCAGCTCCATTAGACTAGCGGGAGTGGTATACGAGCAGTACTTC	CASSSIRLAGVVYEQYF
TRBD2	few	TRBJ2-3	TRBV10-3	15	TGTGCCATCAGTGAGTGGCGGGAGAGGTCAGATACGCAGTATTTT	CAISEWRERSDTQYF
TRBD2	few	TRBJ2-1	TRBV25-1	18	TGTGCCAGCAGTGACCCCGGGGGGAGGGATAGCTCCTACAATGAGCAGTTCTTC	CASSDPGGRDSSYNEQFF
TRBD2	medium-sized	TRBJ2-1	TRBV14	15	TGTGCCAGCAGCACTCTAGCGGGAGGGTTAAATGAGCAGTTCTTC	CASSTLAGGLNEQFF
.	.	TRBJ1-2	TRBV12-3/TRBV12-4	14	TGTGCCAGCGGGAAAGGATTAGCTAACTATGGCTACACCTTC	CASGKGLANYGYTF
TRBD2	many	TRBJ2-5	TRBV24-1	15	TGTGCCACCAGTGATCCCCTAGCGGGAGGGGAGACCCAGTACTTC	CATSDPLAGGETQYF
.	few	TRBJ2-5	TRBV20-1	11	TGCAGTGCTGGAAGACAAGAGACCCAGTACTTC	CSAGRQETQYF
TRBD1	.	TRBJ1-5	TRBV5-1	15	TGCGCCAGCAGCTTAGGGACAGTTCCTAATCAGCCCCAGCATTTT	CASSLGTVPNQPQHF
.	many	TRBJ2-5	TRBV29-1	13	TGCAGCGCCCCCCGGCGGGGCCAAGAGACCCAGTACTTC	CSAPRRGQETQYF
TRBD2	many	TRBJ2-1	TRBV9	15	TGTGCCAGCAGCCCCAATACCGGGACTAGCAGAAAGCAGTTCTTC	CASSPNTGTSRKQFF
.	few	TRBJ2-7	TRBV20-1	13	TGCAGTGCTAGAGCCCCCACTTTACGTGAGCAGTACTTC	CSARAPTLREQYF
.	many	TRBJ2-7	TRBV12-3/TRBV12-4	14	TGTGCCAGCAGTGACGGCCGCGGAGTGGACGAGCAGTACTTC	CASSDGRGVDEQYF
.	.	TRBJ2-5	TRBV7-2	13	TGTGCCAGCAGCTTAGCCATAGGGGAGGTCCAGTACTTC	CASSLAIGEVQYF
TRBD1	many	TRBJ2-7	TRBV29-1	13	TGCAGCGTAACAGGGGGATCCCGTACCGAGCAGTACTTC	CSVTGGSRTEQYF
.	few	TRBJ1-2	TRBV7-2	11	TGTGCCAGCAGCTTAGAATTGGGCTACACCTTC	CASSLELGYTF
TRBD2	many	TRBJ2-1	TRBV20-1	15	TGCAGTGCTAGAGATTCCGGGAGGGCCTACAATGAGCAGTTCTTC	CSARDSGRAYNEQFF
.	.	TRBJ2-2	TRBV4-3	17	TGCGCCAGCAGCCGGCGAACAGGCCAAAAGACAAGCGGGGAGCTGTTTTTT	CASSRRTGQKTSGELFF